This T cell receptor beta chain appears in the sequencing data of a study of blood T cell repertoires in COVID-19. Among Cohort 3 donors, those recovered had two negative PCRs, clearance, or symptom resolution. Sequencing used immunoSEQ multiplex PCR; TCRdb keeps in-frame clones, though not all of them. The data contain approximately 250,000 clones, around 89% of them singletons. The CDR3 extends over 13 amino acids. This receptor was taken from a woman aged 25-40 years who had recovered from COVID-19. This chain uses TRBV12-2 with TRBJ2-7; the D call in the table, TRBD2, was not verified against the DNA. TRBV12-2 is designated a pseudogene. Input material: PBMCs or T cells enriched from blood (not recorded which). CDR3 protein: CASRPGDSYEQYF. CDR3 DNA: TGTGCAAGTCGCCCCGGGGATTCCTACGAGCAGTACTTC.